This TCR beta chain was recorded in a study of T cell responses to AZD1222 COVID-19 vaccine. About the study: Samples with a second dose at about 4 or about 12 weeks were pooled together. Findings and limits, study-wide: Nearly half of spike-specific TCRs reportedly go after variant regions that carry no mutations. AZD1222 recipients seropositive at baseline numbered only six or seven. White British ancestry dominated among donors, who included more females, and clonal diversity was possibly underestimated.

Data came from immunoSEQ multiplex PCR; TCRdb stores just in-frame clones and leaves some out. The table includes about 70,000 clones, roughly 84% detected once. The CDR3 length is 12 residues. The V end was cut by 7 bases, the J end by 7 bases, with 11 bases between. The germline CDR1 and CDR2 sequences are LNHDA and SQIVND (reference sequence). To note about this clone: Antigen specificity is unknown.

The sequencing used peripheral blood, collected on day 0 of AZD1222 vaccination. The V and J genes are TRBV19 and TRBJ1-5; D is unresolved. The sequence was obtained from an adult in good health. In nucleotides, the CDR3 is TGTGCCAGTAAGAGGCAGGACCAGCCCCAGCATTTT. Translation: CASKRQDQPQHF.